This T cell receptor beta chain was sequenced in a study of Tregs in tolerant kidney transplant recipients. Recipients received nonmyeloablative bone marrow transplants from related graft donors, with transient mixed chimerism. Some clones are missing from TCRdb's copy, which holds only in-frame ones; the method was immunoSEQ multiplex PCR. The repertoire has tens of thousands of clones, over 75% of them found once; the top ten carry roughly 1.4%. Germline V gives CDR1 SGHVS, CDR2 FNYEAQ. The V segment lost 2 bases and the J segment 3 bases; nucleotides outside the gene matches: 2. The CDR3 sequence is 15 residues long.

This receptor was taken from a human patient who received a combined kidney and bone marrow transplant. The graft donor may be the source of some T cells. The material was CD4+ T cells from blood (PBMCs), obtained 24 months after the transplant. This sequence joins TRBV7-6 and TRBJ2-1, with TRBD2 matching over 9 bases. CDR3 loop: CASSLRTSDYNEQFF. CDR3 bases: TGTGCCAGCAGCTTACGGACTAGCGACTACAATGAGCAGTTCTTC.